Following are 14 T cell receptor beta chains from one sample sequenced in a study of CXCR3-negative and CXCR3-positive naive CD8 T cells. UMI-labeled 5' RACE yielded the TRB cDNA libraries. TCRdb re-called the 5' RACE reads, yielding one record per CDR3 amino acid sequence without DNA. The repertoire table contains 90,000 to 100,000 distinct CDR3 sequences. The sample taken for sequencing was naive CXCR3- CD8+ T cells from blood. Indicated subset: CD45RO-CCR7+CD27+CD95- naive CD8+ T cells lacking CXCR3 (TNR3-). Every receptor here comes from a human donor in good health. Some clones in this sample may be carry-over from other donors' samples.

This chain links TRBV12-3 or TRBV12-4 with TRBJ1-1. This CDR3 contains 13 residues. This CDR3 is CASSLWGNTEAFF.

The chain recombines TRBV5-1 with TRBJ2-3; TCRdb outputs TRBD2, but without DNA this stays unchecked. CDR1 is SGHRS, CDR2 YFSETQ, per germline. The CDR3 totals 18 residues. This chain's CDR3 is CASSLTGLLGGPTDTQYF.

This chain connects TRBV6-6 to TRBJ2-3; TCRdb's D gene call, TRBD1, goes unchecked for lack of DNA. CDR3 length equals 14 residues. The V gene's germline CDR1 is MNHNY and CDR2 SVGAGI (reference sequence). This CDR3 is CASSNQRGPDTQYF.

CDR3 amino acids: CASSESGGETYNEQFF. The chain combines TRBV10-2 with TRBJ2-1; TCRdb names TRBD2, which stays unverified in the absence of DNA. The CDR3 is 16 residues long. The germline V gene encodes CDR1 WSHSY and CDR2 SAAADI.

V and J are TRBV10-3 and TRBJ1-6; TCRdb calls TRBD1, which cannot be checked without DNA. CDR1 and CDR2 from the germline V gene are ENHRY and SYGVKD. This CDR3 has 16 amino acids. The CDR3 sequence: CAISEPGWQEYSPLHF.

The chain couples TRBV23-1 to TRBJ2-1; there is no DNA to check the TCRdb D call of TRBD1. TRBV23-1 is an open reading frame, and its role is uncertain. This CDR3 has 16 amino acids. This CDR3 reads CASIRRGPLGYNEQFF.

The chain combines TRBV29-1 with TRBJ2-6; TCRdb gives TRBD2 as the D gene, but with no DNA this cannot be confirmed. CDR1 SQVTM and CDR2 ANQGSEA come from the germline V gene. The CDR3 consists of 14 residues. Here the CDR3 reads CSVGEEPGANVLTF.

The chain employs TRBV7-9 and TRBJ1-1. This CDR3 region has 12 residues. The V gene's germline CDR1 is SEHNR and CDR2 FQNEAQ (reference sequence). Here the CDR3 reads CASLGGDTEAFF. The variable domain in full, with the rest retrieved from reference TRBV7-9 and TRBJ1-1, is DTGVSQNPRHKITKRGQNVTFRCDPISEHNRLYWYRQTLGQGPEFLTYFQNEAQLEKSRLLSDRFSAERPKGSFSTLEIQRTEQGDSAMYLCASLGGDTEAFFGQGTRLTVV.

CDR3 in amino acids: CASSQGRQVLIYGYTF. The V call is TRBV3-1, the J call TRBJ1-2; the TCRdb D gene call, TRBD1, has no DNA to confirm it. The CDR3 covers 16 residues. Per germline, CDR1 LGHDT and CDR2 YNNKEL (reference sequence).

CDR3 amino acids: CASSLAITDTQYF. The chain couples TRBV11-2 to TRBJ2-3. Per the germline V gene, CDR1 is SGHAT and CDR2 is FQNNGV. This CDR3 contains 13 residues. The full variable domain, in which reference TRBV11-2 and TRBJ2-3 provide the parts outside the CDR3, is EAGVAQSPRYKIIEKRQSVAFWCNPISGHATLYWYQQILGQGPKLLIQFQNNGVVDDSQLPKDRFSAERLKGVDSTLKIQPAKLEDSAVYLCASSLAITDTQYFGPGTRLTVL.

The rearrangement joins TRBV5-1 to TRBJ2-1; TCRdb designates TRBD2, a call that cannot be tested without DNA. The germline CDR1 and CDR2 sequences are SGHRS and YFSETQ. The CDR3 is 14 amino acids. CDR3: CASSSGTPRDEQFF. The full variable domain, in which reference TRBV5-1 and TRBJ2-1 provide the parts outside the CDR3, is KAGVTQTPRYLIKTRGQQVTLSCSPISGHRSVSWYQQTPGQGLQFLFEYFSETQRNKGNFPGRFSGRQFSNSRSEMNVSTLELGDSALYLCASSSGTPRDEQFFGPGTRLTVL.

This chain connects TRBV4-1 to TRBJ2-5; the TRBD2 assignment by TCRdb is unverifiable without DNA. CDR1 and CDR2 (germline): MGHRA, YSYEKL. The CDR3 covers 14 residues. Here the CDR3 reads CASSQQQGGETQYF.

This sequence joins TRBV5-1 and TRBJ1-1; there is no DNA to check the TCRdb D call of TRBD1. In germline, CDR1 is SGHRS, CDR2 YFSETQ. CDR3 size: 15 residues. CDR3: CASSLVLGLNTEAFF.

The CDR3 reads CASSFSEGDTQYF. This chain uses TRBV5-6 with TRBJ2-3; TCRdb returns TRBD2, unconfirmable since there is no DNA. The CDR3 contains 13 residues. The germline gives CDR1 SGHDT, CDR2 YYEEEE.